This passage covers 31 T cell receptor beta chains from one sample sequenced in a study of technical replicates of blood from a few donors. Produced via immunoSEQ multiplex PCR; TCRdb's table is partial and in-frame only. The table shows 80,000 or so clones, with 96% occurring only once. Sequenced: T cells isolated from PBMCs. The receptors stem from a human donor in good health.

As for this clone: An end of the junction does not agree with germline; a read error may underlie this. The rearrangement links TRBV7-9 to TRBJ2-1; D unresolved. The CDR3 contains 12 residues. The V gene's germline CDR1 is SEHNR and CDR2 FQNEAQ (reference sequence). CDR3 nucleotides: TGTGCCAGCACCTTAGTAGTTGGTGAGCAGTTCTTC. It specifies CASTLVVGEQFF.

V gene TRBV6-1 combines with J gene TRBJ1-3; the match to TRBD1 covers 7 bases. The CDR3 covers 16 residues. With 4 bases clipped from V and 0 bases from J, the junction kept 6 bases outside the gene matches. Germline values: CDR1 MNHNS, CDR2 SASEGT. CDR3 sequence (DNA): TGTGCCAGCAGTGTGGGACAGAAAACCTCTGGAAACACCATATATTTT. It encodes CASSVGQKTSGNTIYF.

This chain joins TRBV28 and TRBJ1-6, with no clear D. V was cut by 10 bases and J by 5 bases, with 12 bases left in between. The CDR3 totals 13 residues. Germline assignment: CDR1 MDHEN and CDR2 SYDVKM. The chain's CDR3 is CATAGSHNSPLHF. The CDR3 DNA reads as TGTGCCACCGCAGGTTCTCATAATTCACCCCTCCACTTT.

V gene TRBV4-1 combines with J gene TRBJ2-7, with TRBD2 matching 8 bases. CDR3 size: 17 residues. CDR1 is MGHRA, CDR2 YSYEKL, per germline. The junction had 8 bases not matched to a gene; V was cut back by 1 base and J by 0 bases. The CDR3 bases are TGCGCCAGCAGCCAAGGAGGTAGCGGGACCCACTCCTACGAGCAGTACTTC. This gives the protein CASSQGGSGTHSYEQYF.

J is TRBJ1-1 and V is TRBV2; 8 nucleotides agree with TRBD1. This CDR3 contains 14 residues. Looked up from germline, CDR1 is SNHLY and CDR2 is FYNNEI. The V segment lost 4 bases and the J segment 4 bases; nucleotides outside the gene matches: 5. CDR3 amino acids: CASSGTGYSTEAFF. DNA of the CDR3: TGTGCCAGCAGTGGGACAGGGTATAGCACTGAAGCTTTCTTT.

The sample holds one count of this clone. The chain couples TRBV4-1 to TRBJ1-3; a weak D match, TRBD1 (6 bases). V lost 1 base and J lost 2, with 9 bases in between. The CDR3 extends over 15 amino acids. The germline gives CDR1 MGHRA, CDR2 YSYEKL. This CDR3 reads CASSQARTAGNTIYF. The CDR3 region has the DNA TGCGCCAGCAGCCAAGCACGGACAGCTGGAAACACCATATATTTT.

The V call is TRBV7-2, the J call TRBJ2-1, with 8 bases fitting TRBD2. J lost 10 bases, V lost 3 bases, and 8 bases had no gene match. From germline, CDR1 is SGHTA and CDR2 FQGNSA. The CDR3 spans 14 residues. The CDR3 protein is CASSLGGASGEQFF. The CDR3 DNA reads TGTGCCAGCAGCTTGGGCGGAGCTAGCGGGGAGCAGTTCTTC.

V gene TRBV6-5 combines with J gene TRBJ1-2; no reliable D call. The V gene's germline CDR1 is MNHEY and CDR2 SVGAGI. Trimming removed 0 bases at V and 5 bases at J, with 13 bases between. This CDR3 has 15 amino acids. The CDR3 spells CASSYSSAGEYGYTF. CDR3 DNA sequence: TGTGCCAGCAGTTACTCGAGTGCCGGGGAGTATGGCTACACCTTC.

The chain joins TRBV11-2 to TRBJ2-1; D unclear. V was trimmed by 3 bases and J by 15 bases, leaving 18 bases between them. Germline loops: CDR1 SGHAT, CDR2 FQNNGV. The length of the CDR3 is 13 residues. The CDR3 loop is CASSFRDCRTRFF. The CDR3 DNA reads TGTGCCAGCAGCTTCCGTGACTGTCGAACCCGGTTCTTC.

The chain joins TRBV28 to TRBJ1-5, with D tentatively TRBD1 (6 bases). The CDR3 is 12 residues long. V lost 5 bases and J lost 7, with 9 bases in between. Germline V gene sequence: CDR1 MDHEN, CDR2 SYDVKM. As DNA, the CDR3 is TGTGCCAGCAGTCAGGGGTGGCAGCCCCAGCATTTT. Protein product: CASSQGWQPQHF.

The chain carries TRBV18 and TRBJ2-2; tentative D call: TRBD1 (5 bases). V shed 3 bases and J shed 9 bases, with 14 bases lying between them. There are 14 residues in the CDR3. Germline V lookup: CDR1 KGHSH, CDR2 LQKENI. The CDR3 DNA reads as TGTGCCAGCTCACCTCCTAGACAGCCTAGGGAGCTGTTTTTT. Translation: CASSPPRQPRELFF.

The V call is TRBV6-5, the J call TRBJ1-1; 7 nucleotides agree with TRBD1. There are 14 residues in the CDR3. V lost 5 bases, J lost 4 bases, and 7 bases stayed unmatched. Per germline, CDR1 MNHEY and CDR2 SVGAGI. The CDR3 region is CASSQGGSGTEAFF. The DNA of the CDR3 is TGTGCCAGCAGTCAGGGGGGAAGTGGCACTGAAGCTTTCTTT.

The chain combines TRBV7-6 with TRBJ2-1, with 14 positions matching TRBD2. Trimming cost V 7 bases and J 8 bases; bases outside gene matches: 10. The V gene's germline CDR1 is SGHVS and CDR2 FNYEAQ. The CDR3 has 16 amino acids. The CDR3 spells CASNFEGTSGGDEQFF. The DNA of the CDR3 is TGTGCCAGCAACTTTGAAGGGACTAGCGGGGGTGATGAGCAGTTCTTC.

A word on this clone: This sample includes further DNA sequences coding for the same CDR3. V and J are TRBV7-3 and TRBJ1-2, with D unresolved. Trimming cost V 2 bases and J 3 bases, with 7 bases left between them. Germline V CDR1 and CDR2: SGHTA, FQGTGA. The CDR3 is 13 residues long. The CDR3, as DNA: TGTGCCAGCAGCTTAGAGGCTGACTATGGCTACACCTTC. This gives the protein CASSLEADYGYTF.

This chain joins TRBV4-1 and TRBJ1-2; D is undetermined. CDR1 is MGHRA and CDR2 is YSYEKL in the germline V gene. V was shortened by 0 bases and J by 4 bases, with 15 bases between the two germline ends. The CDR3 is 16 amino acids. CDR3 DNA: TGCGCCAGCAGCCAAGATACCCAGATTCGAGGCTATGGCTACACCTTC. Translation: CASSQDTQIRGYGYTF.

The chain has TRBV7-9 and TRBJ2-3; 7 positions match TRBD2. The V and J ends lost 3 bases and 0 bases, in that order; junction bases with no gene match: 6. Germline V gene sequence: CDR1 SEHNR, CDR2 FQNEAQ (reference sequence). The length of the CDR3 is 16 residues. The CDR3 DNA sequence: TGTGCCAGCAGCTTCGGGGGGTCTACTAGCACAGATACGCAGTATTTT. This codes for CASSFGGSTSTDTQYF.

This rearrangement joins TRBV19 to TRBJ1-4; D may be TRBD1 (5 bases). Trimming cost V 3 bases and J 8 bases, with 19 bases left between them. The CDR3 extends over 16 amino acids. Germline CDR1 is LNHDA and CDR2 is SQIVND (reference sequence). The chain's CDR3 is CASSIAAGIGFEKLFF. As DNA, the CDR3 is TGTGCCAGTAGTATCGCCGCAGGGATCGGGTTCGAAAAACTGTTTTTT.

This chain links TRBV7-8 with TRBJ2-2, with 9 positions matching TRBD2. The CDR3 covers 16 residues. The trim removed 7 bases at V and 4 bases at J, leaving 10 bases unmatched. Germline V CDR1 and CDR2: SGHVS, FQNEAQ. The CDR3 spells CASTPPASGTTGELFF. CDR3 in DNA: TGTGCCAGCACCCCGCCGGCTAGCGGGACCACCGGGGAGCTGTTTTTT.

V usage is TRBV5-4 and J usage is TRBJ2-7, with D uncertain. Germline assignment: CDR1 SGHNT and CDR2 YYREEE (reference sequence). The V end was cut by 3 bases, the J end by 2 bases, with 12 bases between. This CDR3 has 14 residues. CDR3 DNA: TGTGCCAGCAGCTCGCTAGACGGTGCCTACGAGCAGTACTTC. Amino acid sequence: CASSSLDGAYEQYF.

V and J are TRBV5-6 and TRBJ2-7, with 10 nucleotides matching TRBD1. The length of the CDR3 is 19 residues. V lost 5 bases and J lost 6; bases outside the gene matches: 23. The germline gives CDR1 SGHDT, CDR2 YYEEEE. CDR3 coding DNA: TGTGCCAGCAGGTATAACCCCTCCTTTGACAGGGGGCCCTTGGGCGAGCAGTACTTC. Translated: CASRYNPSFDRGPLGEQYF.

This chain uses TRBV21-1 with TRBJ2-1; TRBD1 is taken as the D call from the table, unchecked against the DNA. TRBV21-1 is a pseudogene locus. The CDR3 has 14 residues. Here the CDR3 DNA reads TGTGCCAGCAGCAAGGCGACAGAGTACAATGAGCAGTTCTTC. Amino acid sequence: CASSKATEYNEQFF.

The V call is TRBV5-4, the J call TRBJ2-4, with D possibly matching TRBD2 (8 bases). Germline CDR1 SGHNT, CDR2 YYREEE (reference sequence). Trimming took off 0 bases at V and 4 bases at J, with 20 bases between the two ends. This CDR3 is 18 amino acids long. CDR3 in amino acids: CASSLASGGSGVKNIQYF. CDR3 DNA: TGTGCCAGCAGCTTGGCGTCAGGGGGTAGCGGGGTTAAAAACATTCAGTACTTC.

This sequence joins TRBV25-1 and TRBJ2-7; weak D call: TRBD1 (6 bases). Germline V gene data show CDR1 as MGHDK and CDR2 as SYGVNS. This CDR3 is built from 16 residues. V shed 4 bases and J shed 0 bases, with 16 bases lying between them. This CDR3 is CASSASRTAVSYEQYF. The CDR3 coding sequence is TGTGCCAGCAGTGCCTCTCGGACAGCCGTCTCCTACGAGCAGTACTTC.

V is TRBV20-1 and J is TRBJ1-2, with D perhaps TRBD1 (6 bases). The CDR3 consists of 11 residues. Germline V gives CDR1 DFQATT, CDR2 SNEGSKA (reference sequence). V was trimmed by 6 bases and J by 7 bases, leaving 12 bases between them. CDR3 protein: CSAAGAVGYTF. The CDR3 DNA sequence: TGCAGTGCAGCAGGGGCCGTTGGCTACACCTTC.

The chain joins TRBV7-8 to TRBJ1-5; D unresolved. The ends were cut back, 1 base at V and 4 bases at J, with 11 bases in the middle. The CDR3 is made up of 15 amino acids. Germline CDR1 SGHVS, CDR2 FQNEAQ. The CDR3: CASSLGPGRNQPQHF. The CDR3 region has the DNA TGTGCCAGCAGCTTAGGGCCGGGGAGGAATCAGCCCCAGCATTTT.

The chain is built from TRBV19 and TRBJ1-1, with D perhaps TRBD1 (5 bases). The length of the CDR3 is 14 residues. V shed 7 bases and J shed 0 bases, with 12 bases lying between them. CDR1 is LNHDA and CDR2 is SQIVND in the germline V gene (reference sequence). CDR3 nucleotide sequence: TGTGCCAGTATGGGGGAGGACTTGAACACTGAAGCTTTCTTT. Its translation is CASMGEDLNTEAFF.

This clone has only one observation. The chain is built from TRBV6-5 and TRBJ2-7, with 7 nucleotides matching TRBD1. Germline V gene sequence: CDR1 MNHEY, CDR2 SVGAGI. The CDR3 length is 13 residues. V dropped 5 bases and J dropped 6; count of bases not matched to a gene: 7. CDR3 DNA sequence: TGTGCCAGCAGTCCCGGGACAGTTGCCGAGCAGTACTTC. Its protein is CASSPGTVAEQYF.

This sequence joins TRBV27 and TRBJ2-5; D may be TRBD1 (6 bases). With 3 bases removed from V and 4 bases from J, the gap between germline ends came to 12 bases. Germline-derived CDR1 and CDR2 are MNHEY and SMNVEV (reference sequence). The CDR3 is 14 amino acids. CDR3: CASSFNRVGETQYF. CDR3 nucleotide sequence: TGTGCCAGCAGTTTTAACAGGGTTGGAGAGACCCAGTACTTC.

Here the CDR3 DNA reads TGCGCCAGCAGCCAAACGTACCCCGGGGGGCGCGATGAGCAGTTCTTC. Translated: CASSQTYPGGRDEQFF. The chain carries TRBV4-1 and TRBJ2-1; D is possibly TRBD2 (7 bases). The germline V gene has CDR1 MGHRA and CDR2 YSYEKL. The CDR3 spans 16 residues. V dropped 2 bases and J dropped 8 bases, with 19 bases sitting between them.

The chain is built from TRBV4-2 and TRBJ2-1; D may be TRBD2 (6 bases). CDR1 is LGHNA and CDR2 is YNFKEQ in the germline V gene. The CDR3 is made up of 15 amino acids. The V gene lost 3 bases and the J gene lost 0 bases, with 9 bases spanning the gap. The DNA for the CDR3 is TGTGCCAGCAGCCAGGAGACTAGCTCCTACAATGAGCAGTTCTTC. Residues: CASSQETSSYNEQFF.

The J gene is TRBJ1-1, the V gene TRBV27, with a possible D match to TRBD1 (5 bases). Germline lookup yields CDR1 MNHEY and CDR2 SMNVEV (reference sequence). Between the trimmed V and J ends, which lost 0 bases and 5 bases, there was a span of 19 bases. The CDR3 totals 17 residues. The CDR3 loop reads CASSLSWTHLSETEAFF. The CDR3 region has the DNA TGTGCCAGCAGTTTATCGTGGACACACCTGTCGGAGACTGAAGCTTTCTTT.